This T cell receptor beta chain is from a study of T cells expressing NK-cell markers. Across the whole study: There were seven HCMV-seropositive donors and one seronegative donor among the eight sequenced.

CDR3 length: 12 residues. Germline CDR1 LNHDA, CDR2 SQIVND (reference sequence). 5'RACE template switching with UMIs generated TCR beta cDNA. TCRdb re-called the 5' RACE reads and gives one entry per CDR3 protein, without DNA. Its table lists a few hundred thousand distinct CDR3 sequences. The TCR originated in a man aged 18-70 years in good health. Source material: blood T cells: a sorted CD56 or NKG2C T cell subset, CD4+ or CD8+ T cells, or bulk PBMC T cells (not recorded which). The genes are TRBV19 and TRBJ2-4. The CDR3 is CASSAGQNIQYF.